This T cell receptor beta chain originates from a study of blood T cell repertoires in COVID-19. Study overall: Italy, Spain and the United States were the sources of the convalescent and acute COVID-19 samples.

Trimming stripped 8 bases from V and 4 bases from J, with 14 bases between. Germline V gene lookup returns CDR1 LNHDA and CDR2 SQIVND (reference sequence). The CDR3 consists of 13 residues. The protocol was immunoSEQ multiplex PCR, while the TCRdb copy is restricted to in-frame clones and leaves out a portion. The sample carries 220,000 or so clones, about 86% recorded once. Cohort placement rested on clinical history that participants reported themselves. Sequencing input: PBMCs or T cells enriched from blood (not recorded which). The sequence was obtained from a woman in her fifties or sixties with acute COVID-19. This chain uses TRBV19 with TRBJ1-1, with D perhaps matching TRBD1 (6 bases). CDR3 DNA sequence: TGTGCCAGTGCGTTGGGGGGGGCCACTGAAGCTTTCTTT. The encoded protein is CASALGGATEAFF.